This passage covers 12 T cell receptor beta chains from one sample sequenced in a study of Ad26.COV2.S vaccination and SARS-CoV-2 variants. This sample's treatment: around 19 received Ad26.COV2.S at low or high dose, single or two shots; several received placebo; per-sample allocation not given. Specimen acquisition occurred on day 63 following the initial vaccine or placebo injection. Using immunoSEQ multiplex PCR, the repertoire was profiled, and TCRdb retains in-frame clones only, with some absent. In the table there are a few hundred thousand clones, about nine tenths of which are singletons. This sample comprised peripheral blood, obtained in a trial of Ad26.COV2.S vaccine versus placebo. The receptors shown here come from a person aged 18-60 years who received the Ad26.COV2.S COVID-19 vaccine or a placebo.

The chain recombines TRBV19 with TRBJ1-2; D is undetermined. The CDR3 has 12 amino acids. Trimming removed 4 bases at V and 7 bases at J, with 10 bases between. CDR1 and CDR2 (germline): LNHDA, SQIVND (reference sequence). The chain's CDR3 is CASSRTELGYTF. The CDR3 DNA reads TGTGCCAGTAGTAGGACGGAACTTGGCTACACCTTC.

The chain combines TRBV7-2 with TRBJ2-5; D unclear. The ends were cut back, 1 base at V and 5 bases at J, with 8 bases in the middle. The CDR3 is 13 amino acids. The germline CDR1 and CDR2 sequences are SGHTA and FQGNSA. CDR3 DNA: TGTGCCAGCAGCTTAGAAATGGCGGAGACCCAGTACTTC. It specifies CASSLEMAETQYF.

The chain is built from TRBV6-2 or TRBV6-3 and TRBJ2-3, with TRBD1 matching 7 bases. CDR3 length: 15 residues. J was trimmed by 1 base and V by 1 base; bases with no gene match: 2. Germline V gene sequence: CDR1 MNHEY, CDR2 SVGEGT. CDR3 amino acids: CASSYWGQRTDTQYF. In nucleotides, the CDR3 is TGTGCCAGCAGTTACTGGGGACAGCGCACAGATACGCAGTATTTT.

In DNA form, the CDR3 reads TGTGCCTGGAGTGGGGGGGCGAACACTGAAGCTTTCTTT. This encodes CAWSGGANTEAFF. The gene calls are TRBV30 and TRBJ1-1; weak D call: TRBD1 (6 bases). Trimming removed 1 base at V and 1 base at J, with 7 bases between. From germline, CDR1 is GTSNPN and CDR2 SVGIG (reference sequence). This CDR3 has 13 residues.

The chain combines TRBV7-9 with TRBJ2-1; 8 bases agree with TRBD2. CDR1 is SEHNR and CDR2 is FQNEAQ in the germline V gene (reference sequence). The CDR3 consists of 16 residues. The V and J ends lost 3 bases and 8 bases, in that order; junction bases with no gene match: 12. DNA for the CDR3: TGTGCCAGCAGCTTCGACGGGACTAGTCTTTCGGATGAGCAGTTCTTC. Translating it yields CASSFDGTSLSDEQFF.

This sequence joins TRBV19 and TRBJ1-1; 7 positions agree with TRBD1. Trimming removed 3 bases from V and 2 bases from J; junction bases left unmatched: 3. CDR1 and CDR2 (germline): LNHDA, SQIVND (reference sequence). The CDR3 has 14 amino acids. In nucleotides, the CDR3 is TGTGCCAGTAGTATCGGACAGGCAAACACTGAAGCTTTCTTT. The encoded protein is CASSIGQANTEAFF.

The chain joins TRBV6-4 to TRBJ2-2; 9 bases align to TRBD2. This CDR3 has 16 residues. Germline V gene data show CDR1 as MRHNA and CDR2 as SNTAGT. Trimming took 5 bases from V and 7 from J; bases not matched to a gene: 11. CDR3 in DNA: TGTGCCAGCAGTCGGACTAGCGAGGGGTATGGCGGGGAGCTGTTTTTT. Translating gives CASSRTSEGYGGELFF.

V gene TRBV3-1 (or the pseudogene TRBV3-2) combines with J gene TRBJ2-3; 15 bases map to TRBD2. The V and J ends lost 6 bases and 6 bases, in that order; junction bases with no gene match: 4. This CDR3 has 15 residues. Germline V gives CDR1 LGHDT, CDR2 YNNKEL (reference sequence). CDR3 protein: CASRGLAGGGDTQYF. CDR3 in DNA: TGTGCCAGCAGGGGACTAGCGGGAGGTGGGGATACGCAGTATTTT.

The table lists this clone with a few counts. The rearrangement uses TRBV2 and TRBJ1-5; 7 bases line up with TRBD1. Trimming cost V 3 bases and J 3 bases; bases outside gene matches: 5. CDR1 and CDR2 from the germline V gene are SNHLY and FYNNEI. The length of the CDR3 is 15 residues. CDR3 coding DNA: TGTGCCAGCAGTGATGGGACAGAATACAATCAGCCCCAGCATTTT. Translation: CASSDGTEYNQPQHF.

The CDR3 here is CASSLEAQNTQYF. DNA for the CDR3: TGTGCCAGCAGCTTAGAGGCCCAAAATACGCAGTATTTT. The V call is TRBV11-2, the J call TRBJ2-3; D gene uncertain. Germline lookup yields CDR1 SGHAT and CDR2 FQNNGV. The CDR3 totals 13 residues. Trimming took off 0 bases at V and 7 bases at J, with 8 bases between the two ends.

The CDR3 DNA is TGTGCCTGGAGGGCCGGGACAGGGATTAGAGATACGCAGTATTTT. Protein sequence: CAWRAGTGIRDTQYF. The rearrangement joins TRBV30 to TRBJ2-3; 9 bases fit TRBD1. V gave up 3 bases and J gave up 5 bases; unmatched junction bases: 9. The CDR3 runs to 15 residues. Looked up from germline, CDR1 is GTSNPN and CDR2 is SVGIG (reference sequence).

CDR3 sequence: CSVVLGDTGELFF. The CDR3 bases are TGCAGCGTCGTCCTAGGGGACACCGGGGAGCTGTTTTTT. The chain joins TRBV29-1 to TRBJ2-2; maybe TRBD1 (5 bases). V lost 6 bases and J lost 3, with 11 bases in between. The CDR3 loop spans 13 amino acids. Germline V gives CDR1 SQVTM, CDR2 ANQGSEA.